A single TCR beta chain is shown here with its context. This clone's antigen is unknown. No base quality information exists; no much larger clone differs at one position. Participants in the prospective study were aged roughly 18 to 100 years, lived in over 20 United States geographic areas, and enrolled through a virtual design. In the prospective study, participants were assigned to cohorts based on the clinical history participants reported in a screening survey and a study questionnaire. Recovered participants in ImmuneRACE Cohort 3 were defined as having two consecutive negative NP/OP PCR tests, clearance from a healthcare professional, or resolution of symptoms. In the prospective study, whole blood, serum and a nasopharyngeal or oropharyngeal swab were collected from each participant by mobile phlebotomists. Additional blood draws and questionnaires over an approximately two-month period could optionally be provided by prospective study participants. Blood samples from the prospective study were shipped frozen or at room temperature prior to DNA extraction.

The data derive from a study of blood T cell repertoires in COVID-19 (TCRdb year 2020). The study in broad terms: Samples from collaborators originated in the United States, Italy and Spain and spanned both the acute and convalescent phases of COVID-19. The material from the prospective study consisted of cDNA or gDNA derived from T cells, B-cell-depleted T cells, or PBMCs. Deeply sampled blood TCRbeta repertoires from subjects exposed to, actively infected with, or recovered from COVID-19 were included in the dataset. A freely available public database, intended as a resource for researchers studying the immune response to SARS-CoV-2, is where the repertoires were released. The samples were drawn from two sources: the first 160 participants of the ongoing ImmuneRACE study, and 950 to 1,500 subjects contributed by 6 global collaborators. A de-identified subject ID, COVID-19 status, age in years and sex were almost always included in the sample metadata. Where HLA class I and class II types were available, the types were taken from metadata supplied by the sample provider, not from assay-based typing.

Sequences SGHNT (CDR1) and YYREEE (CDR2) are obtained from the germline V gene (reference sequence). Measured from the cysteine to the phenylalanine, the CDR3 is 17 residues long. Only CDR3 DNA remains: 51 bases, in frame from the first base. Cut back by 5 bases and 0 bases, the V and J ends lie 20 bases apart. TCRbeta CDR3 regions were amplified from genomic DNA by means of the immunoSEQ Assay, a bias-controlled multiplex PCR. Concerning the study's data processing: Within the assay, amplification of reference gene primers was used to estimate how many nucleated cells each sample contained. To quantify the absolute abundance of each unique TCRbeta CDR3 rearrangement, sequence reads were collapsed and filtered. For each sample, productive Simpson clonality was calculated as the square root of Simpson's diversity index over productive rearrangements. TCRdb holds this immuneACCESS table with in-frame rearrangements only. Some clones are missing; in checked studies, unresolved V genes explain under half, and the rest has no known cause. V and J calls and clone size are copied from that table; D and trimming were computed from the DNA. A total of about 170,000 clones appear in this sample, roughly 87% of them only once. Together, the top ten hold 7% of the sample.

The research as a whole found: Clinical and demographic metadata were provided uncurated, with the amount varying by source and participant.

The sequenced sample consisted of PBMCs or T cells enriched from blood (not recorded which). The sequence was obtained from a woman aged 45-60 years who had recovered from COVID-19. This sequence uses TRBV5-4 and TRBJ1-2, with TRBD1 as a weak D call on 5 bases. Read as DNA, the sequence is TGTGCCAGCAGTTTCCTACTTCCCAGGGTTACTAACTATGGCTACACCTTC. It encodes CASSFLLPRVTNYGYTF.